Shown below are 26 T cell receptor beta chains from a single sample sequenced in a study of beta chain features in type 1 diabetes. Isolated RNA was reverse transcribed in full, so expressed TCRB transcripts were sequenced. Sequenced by immunoSEQ multiplex PCR; TCRdb stores in-frame clones only, minus some. The data contain 200,000 to 250,000 clones, roughly 9.6% of them singletons. The sample consisted of naive CD4+ T cells from blood. The receptor source for this set is a woman between 18 and 29 years old in good health.

The rearrangement joins TRBV19 to TRBJ2-7; 10 positions agree with TRBD1. With V trimmed by 0 bases and J by 4 bases, 9 bases remained unmatched. The germline V gene encodes CDR1 LNHDA and CDR2 SQIVND (reference sequence). This CDR3 is 17 amino acids long. CDR3 residues: CASSIDHGTGEGYEQYF. CDR3 sequence (DNA): TGTGCCAGTAGTATAGATCACGGGACAGGGGAAGGGTACGAGCAGTACTTC.

This clone was found a few times. The chain is built from TRBV25-1 and TRBJ1-5; 7 bases match TRBD1. The CDR3 runs to 15 residues. CDR1 is MGHDK and CDR2 is SYGVNS in the germline V gene. Trimming at V came to 2 bases and at J to 9 bases, leaving 10 bases not matched to a gene. The CDR3 DNA sequence: TGTGCCAGCAGTGAAGCCAACAGGGGTGGTCCGCCCCAGCATTTT. Translating gives CASSEANRGGPPQHF. Supplemented by reference TRBV25-1 and TRBJ1-5, the full variable domain reads EADIYQTPRYLVIGTGKKITLECSQTMGHDKMYWYQQDPGMELHLIHYSYGVNSTEKGDLSSESTVSRIRTEHFPLTLESARPSHTSQYLCASSEANRGGPPQHFGDGTRLSIL.

This clone was picked up a small number of times. This chain links TRBV6-5 with TRBJ2-7; TRBD2 matches 7 bases. Trimming took 6 bases from V and 3 from J; bases not matched to a gene: 8. This CDR3 is 14 amino acids long. Per the germline V gene, CDR1 is MNHEY and CDR2 is SVGAGI. This chain's CDR3 is CASSRFRGDYEQYF. CDR3 nucleotides: TGTGCCAGCAGCCGGTTCCGGGGGGACTACGAGCAGTACTTC.

As for this clone: Other DNA sequences in this sample translate to the same CDR3. The J gene is TRBJ2-7, the V gene TRBV5-1, with 9 positions matching TRBD1. V lost 4 bases and J lost 2; bases outside the gene matches: 1. The germline V gene has CDR1 SGHRS and CDR2 YFSETQ. This CDR3 has 13 amino acids. CDR3 bases: TGCGCCAGCAGCCGGGACAGGGCCTACGAGCAGTACTTC. This encodes CASSRDRAYEQYF.

J is TRBJ2-5 and V is TRBV19; D ambiguous. Germline V gene data show CDR1 as LNHDA and CDR2 as SQIVND (reference sequence). Trimming shortened V by 10 bases and J by 2 bases, and 14 bases separated the two germline ends. The CDR3 sequence is 13 residues long. CDR3 in amino acids: CATSPRLQETQYF. CDR3 in DNA: TGTGCCACCTCCCCCAGGCTGCAAGAGACCCAGTACTTC.

As regards this clone: Its ends do not fully match the called genes, so a read error is possible. The chain links TRBV15 to TRBJ2-1; 9 nucleotides agree with TRBD2. Germline CDR1 is LNHNV and CDR2 is YYDKDF (reference sequence). The CDR3 totals 20 residues. The CDR3 coding sequence is TGTGCCACCAGCAGAGATGGGGGACTAGCCCTAGGGAGGTCCTACAATGAGCAATTCTTC. It encodes CATSRDGGLALGRSYNEQFF.

This clone has just a few counts. The chain combines TRBV30 with TRBJ1-4; D not certain. The CDR3 is 11 residues long. Between the trimmed V and J ends, which lost 0 bases and 8 bases, there was a span of 4 bases. Germline values: CDR1 GTSNPN, CDR2 SVGIG (reference sequence). CDR3 bases: TGTGCCTGGAGTGTACGGGAAAAACTGTTTTTT. Its translation: CAWSVREKLFF.

There are a few counts of this clone. CDR3 in DNA: TGTGCCAGCAGTTCAGGGAGGTTGGACTATGGCTACACCTTC. Protein sequence: CASSSGRLDYGYTF. This chain uses TRBV25-1 with TRBJ1-2; TRBD1 is a possible D gene (5 bases). This CDR3 comprises 14 residues. The germline gives CDR1 MGHDK, CDR2 SYGVNS. V gave up 5 bases and J gave up 3 bases, with 13 bases separating them.

This chain links TRBV5-1 with TRBJ1-1; no firm D call. This CDR3 region has 13 residues. Trimming removed 0 bases from V and 7 bases from J, with 10 bases in between. Germline CDR1 SGHRS, CDR2 YFSETQ. In DNA form, the CDR3 reads TGCGCCAGCAGCTTGGTGGCCGGAGGTGAAGCTTTCTTT. It encodes CASSLVAGGEAFF.

The gene calls are TRBV5-4 and TRBJ2-5; a weak D match, TRBD2 (6 bases). V was cut by 3 bases and J by 7 bases, with 13 bases left in between. The length of the CDR3 is 13 residues. Germline V CDR1 and CDR2: SGHNT, YYREEE (reference sequence). The CDR3: CASSYRGSGTQYF. CDR3 sequence (DNA): TGTGCCAGCAGCTACCGCGGTAGCGGGACCCAGTACTTC.

The chain couples TRBV19 to TRBJ2-1; tentatively, D is TRBD1 (6 bases). CDR3 size: 15 residues. Between the trimmed V and J ends, which lost 6 bases and 2 bases, there was a span of 14 bases. Germline CDR1 reads LNHDA; CDR2 reads SQIVND (reference sequence). The CDR3 sequence is CASRKDRMAYNEQFF. The DNA of the CDR3 is TGTGCCAGTAGGAAAGACAGGATGGCCTACAATGAGCAGTTCTTC.

This clone was detected a few times. The J gene is TRBJ1-5, the V gene TRBV2; D unclear. Trimming took off 3 bases at V and 0 bases at J, with 6 bases between the two ends. The CDR3 length is 14 residues. Germline CDR1 and CDR2: SNHLY and FYNNEI. The CDR3 region is CASSDRFSNQPQHF. In DNA form, the CDR3 reads TGTGCCAGCAGTGACAGATTTAGCAATCAGCCCCAGCATTTT.

This clone was counted a few times. The J gene is TRBJ2-3, the V gene TRBV9; maybe TRBD2 (5 bases). Germline-derived CDR1 and CDR2 are SGDLS and YYNGEE. This CDR3 has 14 amino acids. Trimming took off 4 bases at V and 8 bases at J, with 17 bases between the two ends. CDR3 sequence: CASSSGSILGTQYF. CDR3 bases: TGTGCCAGCAGCTCGGGGTCCATCCTCGGTACGCAGTATTTT. Full variable domain (missing parts from reference TRBV9 and TRBJ2-3): DSGVTQTPKHLITATGQRVTLRCSPRSGDLSVYWYQQSLDQGLQFLIQYYNGEERAKGNILERFSAQQFPDLHSELNLSSLELGDSALYFCASSSGSILGTQYFGPGTRLTVL.

There are a few counts of this clone. The V gene is TRBV5-4, the J gene TRBJ1-1, with D perhaps matching TRBD1 (6 bases). Germline V gives CDR1 SGHNT, CDR2 YYREEE (reference sequence). V was pared by 2 bases and J by 2 bases, with 13 bases between. The CDR3 runs to 15 residues. The CDR3, as DNA: TGTGCCAGCAGCTTTCCGGGGGGCGGAAACACTGAAGCTTTCTTT. Translating gives CASSFPGGGNTEAFF. Complete variable domain (other parts from reference TRBV5-4 and TRBJ1-1): ETGVTQSPTHLIKTRGQQVTLRCSSQSGHNTVSWYQQALGQGPQFIFQYYREEENGRGNFPPRFSGLQFPNYSSELNVNALELDDSALYLCASSFPGGGNTEAFFGQGTRLTVV.

This clone was picked up a small number of times. CDR3 nucleotide sequence: TGTGCCAGCAGCTTGGATCTAAATTCACCCCTCCACTTT. It specifies CASSLDLNSPLHF. V gene TRBV5-4 combines with J gene TRBJ1-6; D gene ambiguous. The V end lost 0 bases, the J end lost 7 bases, and 5 bases lay between the germline ends. Germline CDR1 SGHNT, CDR2 YYREEE (reference sequence). The length of the CDR3 is 13 residues.

The table lists this clone with a few counts. This chain uses TRBV28 with TRBJ2-7; tentatively, D is TRBD2 (5 bases). The germline V gene encodes CDR1 MDHEN and CDR2 SYDVKM. The germline V and J ends were trimmed by 3 bases and 2 bases, with 11 bases remaining between them. The CDR3 sequence is 14 residues long. The chain's CDR3 is CASSFGLFPYEQYF. CDR3 nucleotide sequence: TGTGCCAGCAGTTTTGGACTCTTTCCCTACGAGCAGTACTTC.

The chain uses TRBV30 and TRBJ1-4, with TRBD1 as a possible D gene (5 bases). CDR1 and CDR2 (germline): GTSNPN, SVGIG (reference sequence). This CDR3 is built from 12 residues. Trimming removed 5 bases at V and 4 bases at J, with 8 bases between. CDR3 nucleotide sequence: TGTGCCTGGGGGGGGGTTAATGAAAAACTGTTTTTT. Translation: CAWGGVNEKLFF.

The V gene is TRBV9, the J gene TRBJ2-3, with 7 positions matching TRBD2. This CDR3 contains 19 residues. The V segment lost 0 bases and the J segment 1 base; nucleotides outside the gene matches: 14. Per the germline V gene, CDR1 is SGDLS and CDR2 is YYNGEE. CDR3 DNA sequence: TGTGCCAGCAGCGTAGACCATCCGGGACGGCTAGCGGGCACAGATACGCAGTATTTT. Amino acids: CASSVDHPGRLAGTDTQYF.

This clone was detected a few times. CDR3 residues: CASSQAGADTQYF. CDR3 bases: TGCGCCAGCAGTCAGGCAGGGGCAGATACGCAGTATTTT. The V gene is TRBV10-1, the J gene TRBJ2-3; D might be TRBD1 (6 bases). Trimming stripped 5 bases from V and 4 bases from J, with 10 bases between. The CDR3 covers 13 residues. The V gene's germline CDR1 is WNHNN and CDR2 SYGVQD (reference sequence).

This rearrangement joins TRBV5-1 to TRBJ2-1, with D perhaps TRBD1 (5 bases). This CDR3 region has 16 residues. Germline CDR1 SGHRS, CDR2 YFSETQ. Trimming stripped 0 bases from V and 5 bases from J, with 15 bases between. The DNA for the CDR3 is TGCGCCAGCAGCTTGGTACAGGCGAGAGAAAACAATGAGCAGTTCTTC. This sequence encodes CASSLVQARENNEQFF.

The V call is TRBV9, the J call TRBJ1-1, with D uncertain. Germline values: CDR1 SGDLS, CDR2 YYNGEE. CDR3 length: 14 residues. Trimming stripped 4 bases from V and 2 bases from J, with 12 bases between. This chain's CDR3 is CASSRSRINTEAFF. CDR3 nucleotide sequence: TGTGCCAGCAGCAGGTCGCGGATAAACACTGAAGCTTTCTTT.

V gene TRBV6-1 combines with J gene TRBJ1-2; the D gene is possibly TRBD1 (5 bases). The ends were cut back, 0 bases at V and 2 bases at J, with 13 bases in the middle. The CDR3 has 16 residues. The germline CDR1 and CDR2 sequences are MNHNS and SASEGT. The DNA of the CDR3 is TGTGCCAGCAGTGAAGCGCGGGGCAGGGTCAACTATGGCTACACCTTC. This translates into CASSEARGRVNYGYTF.

V usage is TRBV5-1 and J usage is TRBJ2-5; TRBD2 matches 9 bases. CDR1 and CDR2 (germline): SGHRS, YFSETQ. The CDR3 is made up of 16 amino acids. J gave up 4 bases and V 1 base, and 8 bases lay outside the gene matches. CDR3: CASSLLGAGGRETQYF. The CDR3 region has the DNA TGCGCCAGCAGCTTGCTGGGAGCGGGAGGTCGAGAGACCCAGTACTTC.

This clone came up a few times. The chain combines TRBV30 with TRBJ2-7, with a tentative D call TRBD2 (6 bases). The CDR3 runs 18 residues. V was trimmed by 4 bases and J by 4 bases, leaving 29 bases between them. CDR1 is GTSNPN and CDR2 is SVGIG in the germline V gene (reference sequence). For the CDR3, the DNA is TGTGCCTGGATCCCGGGCAGGGTAGTTCCCCTGGGAGGATACGAGCAGTACTTC. It yields the protein CAWIPGRVVPLGGYEQYF.

This chain uses TRBV6-6 with TRBJ2-7, with 7 bases that match TRBD1. CDR3 size: 14 residues. The germline V gene encodes CDR1 MNHNY and CDR2 SVGAGI (reference sequence). J lost 3 bases, V lost 2 bases, and 4 bases had no gene match. For the CDR3, the DNA is TGTGCCAGCAGTTACCCGGGACAGAACTACGAGCAGTACTTC. It is translated as CASSYPGQNYEQYF.

The chain has TRBV9 and TRBJ1-2, with D possibly being TRBD1 (5 bases). The CDR3 loop spans 15 amino acids. The ends were cut back, 0 bases at V and 4 bases at J, with 13 bases in the middle. Germline CDR1 reads SGDLS; CDR2 reads YYNGEE. The CDR3 sequence is CASSVGGVGPYGYTF. The DNA of the CDR3 is TGTGCCAGCAGCGTAGGGGGGGTCGGCCCCTATGGCTACACCTTC.